This TCR beta chain was profiled in a study of early T cells in non-severe SARS-CoV-2 infection. Study-level background: Whole-blood bulk RNA, unsorted, was sequenced, and chains were unpaired. Study-level findings and limits: A preference for anti-spike CD8 responses marked VDJdb matching, which missed private and CD4 specificities.

cDNA molecules, individually, were tagged with unique molecular identifiers. TCRdb re-analysed the 5' RACE reads in MiXCR, keeping a single row per CDR3 protein. The sample has about 60,000 distinct CDR3 sequences, 10% to 15% seen once; the top ten hold 4.5% to 5.5%. Germline-derived CDR1 and CDR2 are SGHTA and FQGNSA. The CDR3 is 14 amino acids. Losses at the gene ends were 3 bases for V and 6 bases for J; bases not matched to a gene: 1. As for this clonotype: The antigen is not known.

The V call is TRBV7-2, the J call TRBJ2-2, with 10 nucleotides matching TRBD1. This clonotype was obtained from an adult who was a healthcare worker with PCR-confirmed SARS-CoV-2 infection or an uninfected control (not recorded which). Material: whole blood. The CDR3 protein is CASSFGTGAGELFF. Here the CDR3 DNA reads TGTGCCAGCAGCTTCGGGACAGGGGCCGGGGAGCTGTTTTTT.